This T cell receptor (beta chain) was identified in a study of cytomegalovirus exposure and HLA in healthy donors. General study findings and limits: In vitro assays verified that three CMV-associated chains recognized CMV antigens specifically.

CDR3 length equals 16 residues. Germline assignment: CDR1 MNHNS and CDR2 SASEGT. Trimming removed 2 bases from V and 0 bases from J, with 12 bases in between. Vbeta (60) and Jbeta (13) primers were used in the PCR. Libraries were prepared by immunoSEQ multiplex PCR; TCRdb keeps only in-frame clonotypes and omits some of them. Among over 95,000 clones listed, roughly 80% were seen once. A remark on this clone: Its specificity is unknown.

The V call is TRBV6-1, the J call TRBJ2-3; the D gene is possibly TRBD1 (6 bases). The sample consisted of PBMCs. This TCR came from a female donor in good health and CMV-seronegative. CDR3 sequence: CASSEIGGGSTDTQYF. As DNA, the CDR3 is TGTGCCAGCAGTGAAATAGGTGGGGGCAGCACAGATACGCAGTATTTT.